The subject of this entry is one T cell receptor beta chain. The data stem from a study of blood T cell repertoires in COVID-19. Across the study: Sources were T cells, B-cell-depleted T cells, or PBMCs; the material itself was cDNA or gDNA.

It was during active infection that Seattle patients were enrolled and then longitudinally followed. Original data processing: From reference gene primer amplification, estimates of nucleated cell counts were derived. Some clones are missing from TCRdb's copy, which holds only in-frame ones; the method was immunoSEQ multiplex PCR. V, J and clone size reflect that table, while D and trimming were determined from the DNA. The repertoire holds roughly 350,000 clones, with roughly 86% as singletons. Input material: peripheral blood. The sequence was obtained from a woman under 40 with COVID-19, enrolled during active disease.

CDR3 nucleotides: TGTGCCAGCAGCTTCTCCGGGACAGGGGTCGGGGCCAACGTCCTGACTTTC. This encodes CASSFSGTGVGANVLTF. The chain couples TRBV7-3 to TRBJ2-6; 10 bases are shared with TRBD1. V lost 3 bases to trimming and J lost 4 bases; unmatched junction nucleotides: 6. Germline lookup yields CDR1 SGHTA and CDR2 FQGTGA. This CDR3 region has 17 residues.